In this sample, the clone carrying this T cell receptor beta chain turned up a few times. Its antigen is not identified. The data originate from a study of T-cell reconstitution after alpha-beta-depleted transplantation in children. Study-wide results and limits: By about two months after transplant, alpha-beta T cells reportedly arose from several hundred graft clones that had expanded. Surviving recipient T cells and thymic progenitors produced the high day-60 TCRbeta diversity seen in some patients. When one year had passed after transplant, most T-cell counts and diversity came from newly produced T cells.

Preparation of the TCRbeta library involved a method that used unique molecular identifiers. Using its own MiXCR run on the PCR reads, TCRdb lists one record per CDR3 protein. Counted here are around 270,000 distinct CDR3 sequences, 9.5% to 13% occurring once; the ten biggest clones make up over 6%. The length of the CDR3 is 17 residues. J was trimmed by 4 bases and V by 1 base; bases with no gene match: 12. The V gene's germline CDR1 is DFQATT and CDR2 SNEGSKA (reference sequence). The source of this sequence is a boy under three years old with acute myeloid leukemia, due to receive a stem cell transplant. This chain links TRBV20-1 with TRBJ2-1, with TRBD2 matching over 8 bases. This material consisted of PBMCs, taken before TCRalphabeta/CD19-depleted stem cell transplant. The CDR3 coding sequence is TGCAGTGCTAGAGCTCGGACCGGGACTAGGAGATACAATGAGCAGTTCTTC. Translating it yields CSARARTGTRRYNEQFF.